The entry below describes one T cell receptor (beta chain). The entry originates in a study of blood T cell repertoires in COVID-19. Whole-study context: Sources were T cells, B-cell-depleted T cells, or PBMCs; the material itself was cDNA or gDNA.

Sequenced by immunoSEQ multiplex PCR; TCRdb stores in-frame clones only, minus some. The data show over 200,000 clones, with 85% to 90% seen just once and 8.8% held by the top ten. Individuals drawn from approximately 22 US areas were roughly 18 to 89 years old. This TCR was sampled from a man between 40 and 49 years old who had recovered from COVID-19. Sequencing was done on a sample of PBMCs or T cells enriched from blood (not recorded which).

The CDR3 protein is CASSYAGYAFF. The CDR3 coding sequence is TGTGCCAGCAGCTACGCAGGGTACGCTTTCTTT. The rearrangement uses TRBV5-6 and TRBJ1-1; the D gene is possibly TRBD1 (5 bases). V was shortened by 3 bases and J by 11 bases, with 11 bases between the two germline ends. The CDR3 runs 11 residues. Germline lookup yields CDR1 SGHDT and CDR2 YYEEEE.